Listed below are T cell receptor beta chains from one sample, sequenced in a study of blood T cell repertoires in COVID-19. TCRdb's table, derived via immunoSEQ multiplex PCR, lists solely in-frame clones and lacks some. The table has 200,000 to 250,000 clones, around 89% seen once. The specimen was PBMCs or T cells enriched from blood (not recorded which). These receptors were taken from a woman between 25 and 40 years old who had recovered from COVID-19. Both conserved end residues are part of each CDR3. A D gene is named only where the DNA matches it firmly. Size is omitted from some rows. Given values are once, few, many or a class for expanded clones.

TRBD1	13	-	TRBV19	TRBJ1-1	CASSMTGATEAFF	TGTGCCAGTAGCATGACAGGGGCCACTGAAGCTTTCTTT
-	13	-	TRBV10-1	TRBJ1-1	CASSEPGNTEAFF	TGCGCCAGCAGTGAACCAGGGAACACTGAAGCTTTCTTT
TRBD1	16	-	TRBV28	TRBJ2-1	CASSTWTGPLYNEQFF	TGTGCCAGCAGTACCTGGACAGGGCCCCTCTACAATGAGCAGTTCTTC
-	14	once	TRBV19	TRBJ2-1	CASTSGGIYNEQFF	-
-	18	-	TRBV10-2	TRBJ1-2	CASSDQGRGLKNLYGYTF	TGCGCCAGCAGTGACCAGGGCAGAGGATTGAAAAACCTCTATGGCTACACCTTC
-	14	-	TRBV18	TRBJ1-2	CASSPFAPGYGYTF	TGTGCCAGCTCACCATTCGCACCCGGCTATGGCTACACCTTC
-	15	-	TRBV19	TRBJ1-3	CASRGLGTTGNTIYF	TGTGCCAGTAGAGGCCTGGGGACAACGGGAAACACCATATATTTT
TRBD1	18	few	TRBV5-6	TRBJ1-4	CASSSLVGQGAPQEKLFF	TGTGCCAGCAGCTCTCTAGTGGGACAGGGGGCGCCTCAGGAAAAACTGTTTTTT
-	13	-	TRBV6-4	TRBJ1-6	CASAQDRFSPLHF	TGTGCCAGCGCTCAGGACAGATTTTCACCCCTCCACTTT
-	12	-	TRBV10-1	TRBJ1-5	CASLHRNQPQHF	TGCGCCAGCCTTCACCGGAATCAGCCCCAGCATTTT
-	12	-	TRBV6-2/TRBV6-3	TRBJ2-7	CASSYIEGEQYF	TGTGCCAGCAGCTATATAGAGGGCGAGCAGTACTTC
TRBD1	14	-	TRBV27	TRBJ2-7	CASSKGQGDYEQYF	TGTGCCAGCAGTAAGGGACAGGGGGACTACGAGCAGTACTTC
-	14	-	TRBV7-8	TRBJ2-1	CASSFFLGDNEQFF	TGTGCCAGCAGCTTCTTTCTAGGGGACAATGAGCAGTTCTTC
TRBD1	13	-	TRBV29-1	TRBJ1-5	CSVRQGGGQPQHF	TGCAGCGTTAGACAGGGGGGGGGTCAGCCCCAGCATTTT
TRBD2	16	-	TRBV10-3	TRBJ2-3	CAINSGLAGTADTQYF	TGTGCCATCAATTCGGGACTAGCGGGAACGGCAGATACGCAGTATTTT
TRBD1	15	few	TRBV19	TRBJ2-5	CASSTQQGGAETQYF	TGTGCCAGTAGTACCCAACAGGGGGGAGCAGAGACCCAGTACTTC